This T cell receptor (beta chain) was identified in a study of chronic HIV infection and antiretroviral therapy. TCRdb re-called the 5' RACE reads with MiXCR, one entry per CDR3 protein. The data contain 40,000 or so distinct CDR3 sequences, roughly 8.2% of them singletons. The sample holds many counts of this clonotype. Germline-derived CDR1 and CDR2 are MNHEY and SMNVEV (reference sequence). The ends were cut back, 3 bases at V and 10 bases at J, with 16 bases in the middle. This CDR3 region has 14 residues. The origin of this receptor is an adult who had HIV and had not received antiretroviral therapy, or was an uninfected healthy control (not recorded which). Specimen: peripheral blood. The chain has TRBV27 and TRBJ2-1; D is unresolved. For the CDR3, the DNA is TGTGCCAGCAGTTTCCGTGAATTTGAGAACGAGCAGTTCTTC. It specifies CASSFREFENEQFF.